These 21 T cell receptor beta chains originate from one sample sequenced in a study of a mutant IDH1 vaccine in newly diagnosed glioma. Only in-frame clones appear in the TCRdb table, and some are missing; sequencing was by immunoSEQ multiplex PCR. Found here are around 67,000 clones, around four fifths of them singletons; the top ten hold approximately 4.5%. Specified time point: baseline, week 1 (first vaccination visit). Treatment indicated: pre-vaccination baseline after standard-of-care therapy. Source: peripheral blood mononuclear cells (PBMCs), taken from a glioma patient treated with radiotherapy, temozolomide or both. These receptors all come from a woman aged 18-29 years with glioma. Some clones in this sample may be carry-over from other donors' samples.

V and J are TRBV30 and TRBJ2-3; TRBD2 agrees at 8 bases. Germline trimming cut 3 bases from V and 8 bases from J; bases unmatched to any gene: 7. The CDR3 is 13 amino acids. The V gene's germline CDR1 is GTSNPN and CDR2 SVGIG (reference sequence). CDR3 coding DNA: TGTGCCTGGAGGGACCCGGGGGGGAGTACGCAGTATTTT. Translating it yields CAWRDPGGSTQYF. Combining the CDR3 with reference TRBV30 and TRBJ2-3 gives the whole variable domain SQTIHQWPATLVQPVGSPLSLECTVEGTSNPNLYWYRQAAGRGLQLLFYSVGIGQISSEVPQNLSASRPQDRQFILSSKKLLLSDSGFYLCAWRDPGGSTQYFGPGTRLTVL.

V is TRBV13 and J is TRBJ1-2; weak D call: TRBD1 (5 bases). Germline-derived CDR1 and CDR2 are PRHDT and FYEKMQ (reference sequence). This CDR3 is 13 amino acids long. Between the trimmed V and J ends, which lost 5 bases and 3 bases, there was a span of 10 bases. CDR3 in amino acids: CASSPRGDYGYTF. In DNA form, the CDR3 reads TGTGCCAGCAGCCCTCGGGGGGACTATGGCTACACCTTC.

The chain links TRBV11-2 to TRBJ1-1; the D is unclear. CDR1 is SGHAT and CDR2 is FQNNGV in the germline V gene. The CDR3 has 15 residues. Trimming stripped 0 bases from V and 5 bases from J, with 13 bases between. The CDR3 spells CASSLDWNGGTEAFF. Written as DNA, the CDR3 is TGTGCCAGCAGCTTAGATTGGAACGGTGGTACTGAAGCTTTCTTT.

This chain joins TRBV4-2 and TRBJ2-7; 11 nucleotides match TRBD1. CDR3 length: 14 residues. Per germline, CDR1 LGHNA and CDR2 YNFKEQ. The V segment lost 4 bases and the J segment 7 bases; nucleotides outside the gene matches: 6. CDR3 protein: CASSRDRGSWEQYF. Here the CDR3 DNA reads TGTGCCAGCAGCCGGGACAGGGGGTCTTGGGAGCAGTACTTC.

This sequence joins TRBV6-6 and TRBJ1-2; no clear D gene. Trimming left V 5 bases short and J 0 bases short, with 7 bases between. Looked up from germline, CDR1 is MNHNY and CDR2 is SVGAGI (reference sequence). CDR3 length equals 13 residues. The CDR3 DNA reads as TGTGCCAGCAGTCGCAGCACTAACTATGGCTACACCTTC. Its protein product is CASSRSTNYGYTF.

In its sample, this clone was seen a few times. The chain uses TRBV9 and TRBJ1-1; tentative D call: TRBD1 (5 bases). V shed 4 bases and J shed 0 bases, with 13 bases lying between them. The CDR3 extends over 15 amino acids. CDR1 is SGDLS and CDR2 is YYNGEE in the germline V gene. CDR3 sequence reads: CASSTTVALNTEAFF. CDR3 coding DNA: TGTGCCAGCAGCACGACAGTGGCGCTGAACACTGAAGCTTTCTTT.

V is TRBV15 and J is TRBJ2-1; tentative D call: TRBD2 (5 bases). V was pared by 3 bases and J by 6 bases, with 15 bases between. Germline CDR1 is LNHNV and CDR2 is YYDKDF (reference sequence). The CDR3 is 15 amino acids. CDR3 loop: CATSSTGRRGNEQFF. The CDR3 bases are TGTGCCACCAGCAGCACTGGGAGAAGAGGCAATGAGCAGTTCTTC.

The rearrangement links TRBV5-4 to TRBJ1-5; D is unresolved. V was clipped by 0 bases and J by 3 bases, with 1 base between them. Looked up from germline, CDR1 is SGHNT and CDR2 is YYREEE (reference sequence). This CDR3 region has 12 residues. The CDR3 coding sequence is TGTGCCAGCAGCTTGGACAATCAGCCCCAGCATTTT. It yields the protein CASSLDNQPQHF.

The chain is built from TRBV5-6 and TRBJ1-5, with D maybe TRBD1 (5 bases). V dropped 2 bases and J dropped 6 bases, with 9 bases sitting between them. The germline gives CDR1 SGHDT, CDR2 YYEEEE. CDR3 length equals 13 residues. The CDR3 reads CASSFGGLQPQHF. In DNA, the CDR3 is TGTGCCAGCAGCTTTGGGGGACTTCAGCCCCAGCATTTT.

The V call is TRBV5-1, the J call TRBJ2-7; 10 bases map to TRBD1. Germline trimming cut 2 bases from V and 6 bases from J; bases unmatched to any gene: 5. The CDR3 loop spans 14 amino acids. Per germline, CDR1 SGHRS and CDR2 YFSETQ. DNA of the CDR3: TGCGCCAGCAGCTTCCAAGGACAGGGGGGCGAGCAGTACTTC. Translating it yields CASSFQGQGGEQYF.

In the case of this clone: The junction and the germline gene differ at one end; a read error may be behind it. V and J are TRBV10-3 and TRBJ1-1; D is undetermined. Germline lookup yields CDR1 ENHRY and CDR2 SYGVKD. This CDR3 has 12 amino acids. This chain's CDR3 is CAISEGNTEASF. The CDR3 nucleotides are TGTGCCATCAGTGAGGGTAACACTGAAGCTTCCTTT.

The chain carries TRBV9 and TRBJ2-7; the D gene could be TRBD1 or TRBD2 (6 bases each). CDR1 is SGDLS, CDR2 YYNGEE, per germline. This CDR3 comprises 14 residues. V lost 4 bases and J lost 0, with 11 bases in between. The CDR3, as DNA: TGTGCCAGCAGCCCTGGAGGGGGCTCCTACGAGCAGTACTTC. The encoded protein is CASSPGGGSYEQYF.

V and J are TRBV25-1 and TRBJ1-2; D possibly corresponds to TRBD1 (6 bases). This CDR3 contains 16 residues. Trimming stripped 1 base from V and 8 bases from J, with 20 bases between. Germline-derived CDR1 and CDR2 are MGHDK and SYGVNS. The CDR3 DNA reads TGTGCCAGCAGTGAATTTCTGGCCGAGACAGGCGGAGGCTACACCTTC. This translates into CASSEFLAETGGGYTF.

This rearrangement joins TRBV5-1 to TRBJ2-7; 12 bases map to TRBD1. The J segment lost 6 bases and the V segment lost 2 bases, leaving 3 bases of the junction unmatched. The CDR3 totals 14 residues. The germline V gene encodes CDR1 SGHRS and CDR2 YFSETQ. The CDR3 nucleotides read TGCGCCAGCAGCTTACAGGGACAGGGGGCCGAGCAGTACTTC. Translated: CASSLQGQGAEQYF.

The CDR3 sequence is CASSLRDSYNEQFF. The CDR3 region has the DNA TGCGCCAGCAGCTTACGGGACAGCTACAATGAGCAGTTCTTC. The chain links TRBV5-1 to TRBJ2-1; TRBD1 agrees at 7 bases. Germline loops: CDR1 SGHRS, CDR2 YFSETQ. The V and J ends lost 2 bases and 3 bases, in that order; junction bases with no gene match: 2. The CDR3 contains 14 residues.

The V call is TRBV28, the J call TRBJ2-7, with D unresolved. In germline, CDR1 is MDHEN, CDR2 SYDVKM. There are 12 residues in the CDR3. Trimming cost V 6 bases and J 0 bases, with 6 bases left between them. DNA for the CDR3: TGTGCCAGCAGCTCAGGCTCCTACGAGCAGTACTTC. This encodes CASSSGSYEQYF.

V usage is TRBV4-3 and J usage is TRBJ2-2; TRBD2 matches at 8 bases. CDR3 size: 17 residues. V trimming: 0 bases; J trimming: 2 bases; junction bases outside the gene matches: 5. The germline V gene encodes CDR1 LGHNA and CDR2 YSLEER. CDR3 DNA sequence: TGCGCCAGCAGCCAAGATCCGGCGGGAGGAAACACCGGGGAGCTGTTTTTT. It encodes CASSQDPAGGNTGELFF.

The chain employs TRBV6-1 and TRBJ1-5; weak D call: TRBD1 (5 bases). CDR3 length equals 15 residues. The ends were cut back, 3 bases at V and 7 bases at J, with 16 bases in the middle. Germline lookup yields CDR1 MNHNS and CDR2 SASEGT. CDR3 sequence reads: CASSDPGTGDQPQHF. The CDR3 region has the DNA TGTGCCAGCAGTGACCCAGGGACTGGAGACCAGCCCCAGCATTTT.

This chain uses TRBV7-2 with TRBJ1-2; possible D gene TRBD1, 6 bases. This CDR3 spans 14 amino acids. Germline CDR1 reads SGHTA; CDR2 reads FQGNSA. Trimming took off 9 bases at V and 0 bases at J, with 14 bases between the two ends. CDR3 region: CASSGTLANYGYTF. The CDR3 nucleotides are TGTGCCAGTTCCGGGACATTAGCTAACTATGGCTACACCTTC. Full variable domain (outside the CDR3, taken from reference TRBV7-2 and TRBJ1-2): GAGVSQSPSNKVTEKGKDVELRCDPISGHTALYWYRQSLGQGLEFLIYFQGNSAPDKSGLPSDRFSAERTGGSVSTLTIQRTQQEDSAVYLCASSGTLANYGYTFGSGTRLTVV.

The chain uses TRBV18 and TRBJ2-2; TRBD2 agrees at 9 bases. V lost 3 bases and J lost 0; bases outside the gene matches: 5. Germline V CDR1 and CDR2: KGHSH, LQKENI. This CDR3 has 17 amino acids. The CDR3 protein is CASSPGRGGPNTGELFF. As DNA, the CDR3 is TGTGCCAGCTCACCCGGGCGGGGGGGCCCGAACACCGGGGAGCTGTTTTTT.

The genes are TRBV19 and TRBJ1-5; 7 bases are a match to TRBD1. The V and J ends lost 5 bases and 5 bases, in that order; junction bases with no gene match: 6. CDR3 length: 14 amino acids. Germline CDR1 LNHDA, CDR2 SQIVND (reference sequence). The DNA of the CDR3 is TGTGCCAGTAGTTCCCAGGGGGGCCATCAGCCCCAGCATTTT. Amino acids: CASSSQGGHQPQHF.